Listed below are T cell receptor beta chains from one sample, sequenced in a study of blood T cells in healthy people across ages. TCRdb redid the calling of the 5' RACE reads with MiXCR, one entry per CDR3 protein. The profile shows about 690,000 distinct CDR3 sequences, roughly 43% of them singletons. The specimen sequenced was blood. These receptors all come from a man of 80 years or more in good health. CDR3s leave out the opening cysteine and the closing phenylalanine or tryptophan. Fields, in order: clone size, V gene, J gene, CDR3 protein. Clone size is given for some rows only: seen once, a few or many times, or a class if the clone is expanded.

.	TRBV7-2	TRBJ2-4	ASSRRPQGTKNIQY
.	TRBV12-3/TRBV12-4	TRBJ2-1	ASSFETSGHNEQF
many	TRBV10-3	TRBJ2-5	AISKTGGISQETQY
.	TRBV12-3/TRBV12-4	TRBJ2-4	ASSPSTGTKNIQY
.	TRBV24-1	TRBJ2-1	ATSDVLGLPNNEQF
.	TRBV12-3/TRBV12-4	TRBJ2-1	AIITGLSYNEQF
many	TRBV7-2	TRBJ2-3	ASSLGLAGEGGQY
.	TRBV3-1	TRBJ2-5	ASSQEGAVRETQY
.	TRBV7-2	TRBJ2-1	ASSLSSEQF
.	TRBV5-1	TRBJ2-2	ASSATQNTGELF
.	TRBV6-2/TRBV6-3	TRBJ1-1	ASNKGSMNTEAF
.	TRBV20-1	TRBJ2-1	SAGAGWAYNEQF
.	TRBV7-2	TRBJ2-3	ASSHRLAGGDGADTQY
.	TRBV20-1	TRBJ2-7	SARDPGTASYEQY
.	TRBV2	TRBJ2-7	ASRALQGAPYTYEQY
few	TRBV4-3	TRBJ2-1	ASTQVAGESSYNEQF
.	TRBV5-1	TRBJ2-1	ASSLATSGGPSSSYNEQF